The 19 T cell receptor beta chains in this list originate from one sample, sequenced in a study of blood T cells in healthy people across ages. Primed by a sample-barcoded 5' primer and a J-beta primer mix, a second PCR proceeded for about 6 to 11 cycles. TCRdb reanalysed the 5' RACE reads using MiXCR and keeps one entry per CDR3 protein. The table includes fewer than 800,000 distinct CDR3 sequences, just under 25% detected once. The same specimen was also included in a second study, on T cells of mothers and their children.

Sequencing used blood. The receptors come from a boy aged 5 to 17 in good health.

The chain joins TRBV7-6 to TRBJ2-7; D uncertain. The length of the CDR3 is 14 residues. V was pared by 4 bases and J by 0 bases, with 10 bases between. Germline lookup yields CDR1 SGHVS and CDR2 FNYEAQ. The CDR3 DNA sequence: TGTGCCAGCAGCTCGACATCTAGCTCCTACGAGCAGTACTTC. Protein product: CASSSTSSSYEQYF.

The rearrangement joins TRBV6-2 or TRBV6-3 to TRBJ2-5; D possibly corresponds to TRBD1 (6 bases). Matching the DNA end better, TRBJ2-1 makes the J call doubtful. Looked up from germline, CDR1 is MNHEY and CDR2 is SVGEGT. This CDR3 has 11 residues. CDR3 protein: CASSSGTQQFF. CDR3 coding DNA: TGTGCCAGCAGCTCCGGGACACAGCAGTTCTTC.

The V call is TRBV9, the J call TRBJ2-3; D uncertain. Germline CDR1 SGDLS, CDR2 YYNGEE. V lost 2 bases to trimming and J lost 2 bases, with 9 bases between them. The CDR3 runs 14 residues. The CDR3 region has the DNA TGTGCCAGCAGCGTCGAACAGATCACAGATACGCAGTATTTT. It yields the protein CASSVEQITDTQYF. The full variable domain, its missing parts supplied by reference TRBV9 and TRBJ2-3, is DSGVTQTPKHLITATGQRVTLRCSPRSGDLSVYWYQQSLDQGLQFLIQYYNGEERAKGNILERFSAQQFPDLHSELNLSSLELGDSALYFCASSVEQITDTQYFGPGTRLTVL.

V is TRBV6-5 and J is TRBJ2-3; 14 bases line up with TRBD2. The length of the CDR3 is 17 residues. V dropped 4 bases and J dropped 4; count of bases not matched to a gene: 7. Germline V gene data show CDR1 as MNHEY and CDR2 as SVGAGI. In DNA, the CDR3 is TGTGCCAGCAGTTCCGCAGGACTAGCGGGAGGCTCAGATACGCAGTATTTT. Translation: CASSSAGLAGGSDTQYF.

This clonotype was seen a few times. DNA for the CDR3: TGTGCCAGCAGTTACTCCGGGCCCCCCTATGGCTACACCTTC. This gives the protein CASSYSGPPYGYTF. The chain recombines TRBV6-5 with TRBJ1-2; D is ambiguous. V dropped 0 bases and J dropped 4 bases, with 9 bases sitting between them. The length of the CDR3 is 14 residues. CDR1 is MNHEY, CDR2 SVGAGI, per germline.

The chain employs TRBV6-2 or TRBV6-3 and TRBJ1-1; tentative D call: TRBD1 (6 bases). Trimming left V 2 bases short and J 7 bases short, with 14 bases between. This CDR3 is built from 14 residues. Germline values: CDR1 MNHEY, CDR2 SVGEGT. The CDR3 region is CASSYANRAGEAFF. The CDR3 nucleotides read TGTGCCAGCAGTTACGCGAACAGGGCAGGTGAAGCTTTCTTT.

This rearrangement joins TRBV7-9 to TRBJ2-5; 13 nucleotides agree with TRBD2. Near its end, the DNA agrees better with TRBJ2-1, so the J call may be wrong. Germline values: CDR1 SEHNR, CDR2 FQNEAQ (reference sequence). CDR3 length: 15 residues. CDR3 protein: CASSSQTSGRPSQFF. The CDR3 DNA follows: TGTGCCAGCAGTTCGCAGACTAGCGGGAGGCCTAGTCAGTTCTTC.

This clonotype appeared a few times. At one boundary the junction diverges from the germline segment, which might be a read error. The chain has TRBV7-3 and TRBJ1-4, with D perhaps TRBD1 (6 bases). Germline V gives CDR1 SGHTA, CDR2 FQGTGA. The CDR3 contains 16 residues. CDR3 DNA: TGTGCCAGCAGCTTAGACGGGGTGAGGGGGAATGAAAAGCTGTTTTTT. Amino acids: CASSLDGVRGNEKLFF.

The genes are TRBV19 and TRBJ2-6; D is possibly TRBD1 (5 bases). V lost 3 bases, J lost 2 bases, and 8 bases lay in between. Germline-derived CDR1 and CDR2 are LNHDA and SQIVND (reference sequence). This CDR3 region has 15 residues. This CDR3 reads CASSIGRAGANVLTF. The CDR3 DNA is TGTGCCAGTAGTATTGGCAGGGCTGGGGCCAACGTCCTGACTTTC.

The sample holds a few counts of this clonotype. The chain couples TRBV13 to TRBJ1-1; TRBD1 matches at 9 bases. The V segment lost 0 bases and the J segment 0 bases; nucleotides outside the gene matches: 5. In germline, CDR1 is PRHDT, CDR2 FYEKMQ (reference sequence). The CDR3 has 17 amino acids. The chain's CDR3 is CASSLGGQGLLNTEAFF. Here the CDR3 DNA reads TGTGCCAGCAGCTTAGGGGGACAGGGCCTCCTGAACACTGAAGCTTTCTTT.

The chain is built from TRBV5-7 and TRBJ2-7; no clear D gene. TRBV5-7 is treated as an ORF (open reading frame) with a function not yet certain. V was trimmed by 6 bases and J by 4 bases, leaving 17 bases between them. CDR3 size: 14 residues. DNA of the CDR3: TGTGCCAGCACCACGGGCAGGAAACCTTACGAGCAGTACTTC. Translation: CASTTGRKPYEQYF.

This clonotype has only a few counts. The CDR3 protein is CASLVFIAGGETQYF. CDR3 sequence (DNA): TGTGCCAGCCTTGTATTTATTGCGGGGGGAGAGACCCAGTACTTC. The J gene is TRBJ2-5, the V gene TRBV2; TRBD2 aligns across 8 bases. The germline V gene encodes CDR1 SNHLY and CDR2 FYNNEI. This CDR3 is 15 amino acids long. With 8 bases clipped from V and 4 bases from J, the junction kept 12 bases outside the gene matches.

The chain joins TRBV12-3 or TRBV12-4 to TRBJ2-5, with 7 bases lining up with TRBD1. The J segment lost 5 bases and the V segment lost 6 bases, leaving 6 bases of the junction unmatched. The CDR3 runs to 13 residues. The CDR3 reads CASRNRGKETQYF. The CDR3, as DNA: TGTGCCAGCAGAAACAGGGGAAAGGAGACCCAGTACTTC.

The V gene is TRBV7-3, the J gene TRBJ2-7; D unclear. The J call may be faulty, since TRBJ2-1 better matches the DNA end. Germline V gene lookup returns CDR1 SGHTA and CDR2 FQGTGA. This CDR3 has 13 residues. CDR3 in amino acids: CASSSIGPGGQFF. The CDR3 nucleotides are TGTGCCAGCAGCTCCATAGGGCCCGGCGGGCAGTTCTTC.

The V and J genes are TRBV7-2 and TRBJ2-2; the D gene is possibly TRBD1 (6 bases). The CDR3 has 15 residues. V was pared by 5 bases and J by 4 bases, with 14 bases between. CDR1 and CDR2 from the germline V gene are SGHTA and FQGNSA. DNA of the CDR3: TGTGCCAGCAGCCCGACAGGTTGGACCACCGGGGAGCTGTTTTTT. It translates to CASSPTGWTTGELFF.

This clonotype was observed a few times. The chain links TRBV29-1 to TRBJ2-1; TRBD2 aligns across 12 bases. The germline gives CDR1 SQVTM, CDR2 ANQGSEA. The CDR3 has 13 amino acids. V shed 4 bases, J shed 10 bases, and the junction held 5 bases outside the gene matches. The CDR3 DNA is TGCAGCGTTGCTAGCGGGGGGGCCGGGGAGCAGTTCTTC. It translates to CSVASGGAGEQFF.

This sequence joins TRBV15 and TRBJ1-1; 7 bases map to TRBD1. The germline CDR1 and CDR2 sequences are LNHNV and YYDKDF (reference sequence). The J segment lost 4 bases and the V segment lost 3 bases, leaving 8 bases of the junction unmatched. The CDR3 covers 15 residues. CDR3 protein: CATSSRTGEATEAFF. CDR3 nucleotides: TGTGCCACCAGCAGCCGTACAGGGGAGGCCACTGAAGCTTTCTTT.

The chain combines TRBV4-2 with TRBJ1-4; the D gene is possibly TRBD1 (5 bases). Germline CDR1 is LGHNA and CDR2 is YNFKEQ. V gave up 2 bases and J gave up 3 bases, with 10 bases separating them. CDR3 length equals 15 residues. The CDR3 sequence is CASSQLGRSNEKLFF. The CDR3 DNA reads as TGTGCCAGCAGCCAACTGGGACGATCTAATGAAAAACTGTTTTTT.

V usage is TRBV7-2 and J usage is TRBJ2-3; 12 bases agree with TRBD2. With 1 base clipped from V and 5 bases from J, the junction kept 7 bases outside the gene matches. Germline CDR1 is SGHTA and CDR2 is FQGNSA. CDR3 size: 17 residues. The CDR3 DNA reads as TGTGCCAGCAGCTTAGTTGCTAGCGGGGGGGCCAGAGATACGCAGTATTTT. Its protein product is CASSLVASGGARDTQYF. The full variable domain, with the rest looked up from reference TRBV7-2 and TRBJ2-3, is GAGVSQSPSNKVTEKGKDVELRCDPISGHTALYWYRQSLGQGLEFLIYFQGNSAPDKSGLPSDRFSAERTGGSVSTLTIQRTQQEDSAVYLCASSLVASGGARDTQYFGPGTRLTVL.